The 19 T cell receptor beta chains below were found in one sample sequenced in a study of T cells in Graves' hyperthyroidism and ophthalmopathy. Regions amplified from RNA transcripts were the TCR beta CDR3 regions. TCR CDR3 underwent first-round RT-PCR with the HTBI primer set. TCRdb processed the multiplex PCR reads anew with MiXCR; each CDR3 protein has one entry. The sample lists approximately 560,000 distinct CDR3 sequences; 35% to 55% were seen once. The specimen was peripheral blood or thyroid tissue (not recorded which). The receptors derive from a woman younger than 30 with Graves' hyperthyroidism.

V gene TRBV25-1 combines with J gene TRBJ1-2, with D perhaps matching TRBD1 (5 bases). Looked up from germline, CDR1 is MGHDK and CDR2 is SYGVNS. This CDR3 has 15 amino acids. Trimming took off 6 bases at V and 1 base at J, with 15 bases between the two ends. The chain's CDR3 is CASRRTGRNNYGYTF. The CDR3 bases are TGTGCCAGCAGGCGTACGGGACGCAATAACTATGGCTACACCTTC.

The genes are TRBV7-9 and TRBJ1-1; D is ambiguous. Germline loops: CDR1 SEHNR, CDR2 FQNEAQ (reference sequence). CDR3 size: 14 residues. V was cut by 3 bases and J by 1 base, with 9 bases left in between. In DNA form, the CDR3 reads TGTGCCAGCAGCTTTTTCGGAAGGAACACTGAAGCTTTCTTT. This sequence encodes CASSFFGRNTEAFF.

The V call is TRBV15, the J call TRBJ2-1; maybe TRBD2 (6 bases). V lost 4 bases and J 2 bases, leaving 9 bases between the germline ends. CDR3 length: 14 amino acids. Germline CDR1 LNHNV, CDR2 YYDKDF (reference sequence). The DNA for the CDR3 is TGTGCCACCAGCATCCGGACTACCTACAATGAGCAGTTCTTC. Amino acids: CATSIRTTYNEQFF.

V usage is TRBV29-1 and J usage is TRBJ2-7; D is uncertain. The germline V gene encodes CDR1 SQVTM and CDR2 ANQGSEA. The CDR3 covers 13 residues. With 0 bases removed from V and 4 bases from J, the gap between germline ends came to 10 bases. The CDR3 bases are TGCAGCGTTGAAGACAGCATGGCTTACGAGCAGTACTTC. Its translation is CSVEDSMAYEQYF.

CDR3 sequence: CSARDRGYYEQYF. The CDR3 bases are TGCAGTGCTAGAGATAGGGGGTATTACGAGCAGTACTTC. The V call is TRBV20-1, the J call TRBJ2-7, with TRBD1 as a possible D gene (6 bases). The V gene lost 0 bases and the J gene lost 4 bases, with 10 bases spanning the gap. Germline V gene sequence: CDR1 DFQATT, CDR2 SNEGSKA (reference sequence). The CDR3 length is 13 residues.

The gene calls are TRBV7-3 and TRBJ2-7; a possible D gene is TRBD2 (6 bases). Per germline, CDR1 SGHTA and CDR2 FQGTGA. V was cut by 5 bases and J by 0 bases, with 20 bases left in between. CDR3 size: 17 residues. The chain's CDR3 is CASSQDGDGRTSYEQYF. DNA of the CDR3: TGTGCCAGCAGCCAAGATGGGGACGGGAGAACCTCCTACGAGCAGTACTTC.

This clonotype appeared a few times. A read error may account for a junction end that differs from germline. This chain connects TRBV10-3 to TRBJ2-5; a weak D match, TRBD1 (6 bases). The CDR3 consists of 15 residues. Germline V CDR1 and CDR2: ENHRY, SYGVKD. The CDR3 is CASSGRQAHRETQYF. The CDR3 DNA sequence: TGTGCCAGCAGTGGACGACAGGCACATCGGGAGACCCAGTACTTC.

In its sample, this clonotype was seen many times. This chain joins TRBV6-5 and TRBJ1-1, with D unresolved. This CDR3 has 14 residues. Germline CDR1 is MNHEY and CDR2 is SVGAGI. With 5 bases removed from V and 0 bases from J, the gap between germline ends came to 10 bases. The CDR3 here is CASSAPLMNTEAFF. CDR3 sequence (DNA): TGTGCCAGCAGTGCCCCGCTGATGAACACTGAAGCTTTCTTT.

This chain connects TRBV2 to TRBJ2-2; 10 positions agree with TRBD1. Germline CDR1 reads SNHLY; CDR2 reads FYNNEI. Trimming at V came to 6 bases and at J to 6 bases, leaving 13 bases not matched to a gene. The CDR3 is 17 residues long. CDR3 region: CASSLLRDRGGSGELFF. The DNA of the CDR3 is TGTGCCAGCAGCCTACTCAGGGACAGGGGTGGGTCCGGGGAGCTGTTTTTT.

This clonotype was recorded once. Because it lacks the conserved phenylalanine or tryptophan at the end, this CDR3 is likely a read error. The limits of the CDR3 on the DNA are not certain, so only TCRdb's listed CDR3 is given. J is TRBJ1-6 and V is TRBV10-3. The CDR3 totals 8 residues, both ends included. CDR1 is ENHRY, CDR2 SYGVKD, per germline. CDR3 residues: CAIRESDY.

The V gene is TRBV24-1, the J gene TRBJ2-7; TRBD2 agrees at 10 bases. Germline-derived CDR1 and CDR2 are KGHDR and SFDVKD. With V trimmed by 4 bases and J by 7 bases, 15 bases remained unmatched. CDR3 length: 17 amino acids. CDR3 loop: CATSDPRLAGVYNEQYF. For the CDR3, the DNA is TGTGCCACCAGTGACCCACGACTAGCGGGCGTCTACAATGAGCAGTACTTC.

In this sample, this clonotype turned up a few times. V usage is TRBV5-1 and J usage is TRBJ1-2; D is unresolved. Germline CDR1 SGHRS, CDR2 YFSETQ. This CDR3 is built from 15 residues. V gave up 0 bases and J gave up 2 bases, with 11 bases separating them. For the CDR3, the DNA is TGCGCCAGCAGCTTGGAGGAGGGCGTCAACTATGGCTACACCTTC. Translated, it gives CASSLEEGVNYGYTF.

In its sample, this clonotype was seen many times. V gene TRBV15 combines with J gene TRBJ1-4; 9 bases line up with TRBD1. Trimming took 4 bases from V and 7 from J; bases not matched to a gene: 7. This CDR3 has 15 residues. CDR1 is LNHNV and CDR2 is YYDKDF in the germline V gene (reference sequence). CDR3 loop: CATSNRGLVGEKLFF. In DNA, the CDR3 is TGTGCCACCAGCAACAGGGGGCTGGTGGGTGAAAAACTGTTTTTT.

The genes are TRBV24-1 and TRBJ1-1, with TRBD1 identical over 8 bases. Looked up from germline, CDR1 is KGHDR and CDR2 is SFDVKD. V lost 7 bases and J lost 9; bases outside the gene matches: 12. This CDR3 has 14 residues. The CDR3 region is CATSASGGETQAFF. The CDR3 nucleotides are TGTGCCACCAGCGCCTCAGGGGGCGAAACGCAAGCTTTCTTT.

This clonotype was observed a few times. This chain connects TRBV10-3 to TRBJ1-2; the D gene is possibly TRBD1 (5 bases). Deletions cut 2 bases from V and 6 bases from J, with 13 bases between. This CDR3 is 14 amino acids long. Germline V gene data show CDR1 as ENHRY and CDR2 as SYGVKD. In DNA, the CDR3 is TGTGCCATCAGTGAGCCGGGCAGGGCCAATGGCTACACCTTC. This codes for CAISEPGRANGYTF.

This clonotype has just a few counts. The gene calls are TRBV19 and TRBJ1-3; no firm D call. CDR3 length: 11 amino acids. The germline V gene has CDR1 LNHDA and CDR2 SQIVND (reference sequence). V gave up 8 bases and J gave up 0 bases, with 2 bases separating them. The CDR3 spells CASPSGNTIYF. The CDR3 coding sequence is TGTGCCAGTCCCTCTGGAAACACCATATATTTT. The variable domain in full, with the rest retrieved from reference TRBV19 and TRBJ1-3, is DGGITQSPKYLFRKEGQNVTLSCEQNLNHDAMYWYRQDPGQGLRLIYYSQIVNDFQKGDIAEGYSVSREKKESFPLTVTSAQKNPTAFYLCASPSGNTIYFGEGSWLTVV.

This sequence joins TRBV5-1 and TRBJ1-1; D unclear. Per germline, CDR1 SGHRS and CDR2 YFSETQ. This CDR3 region has 13 residues. V lost 3 bases and J 5 bases, leaving 11 bases between the germline ends. DNA for the CDR3: TGCGCCAGCAGCTCCGGGATGGATACTGAAGCTTTCTTT. This sequence encodes CASSSGMDTEAFF.

This rearrangement joins TRBV7-2 to TRBJ2-5; 13 nucleotides agree with TRBD2. This CDR3 is 15 amino acids long. With 5 bases clipped from V and 4 bases from J, the junction kept 4 bases outside the gene matches. Germline V gene lookup returns CDR1 SGHTA and CDR2 FQGNSA. CDR3 protein: CASSGLAGVRETQYF. DNA for the CDR3: TGTGCCAGCAGCGGACTAGCGGGAGTGCGAGAGACCCAGTACTTC.

This chain connects TRBV24-1 to TRBJ2-5, with 14 bases that match TRBD2. This CDR3 is built from 16 residues. The germline CDR1 and CDR2 sequences are KGHDR and SFDVKD. V lost 4 bases to trimming and J lost 6 bases; unmatched junction nucleotides: 6. CDR3 sequence: CATSDQGLAGVKTQYF. DNA for the CDR3: TGTGCCACCAGTGACCAGGGACTAGCGGGAGTTAAGACCCAGTACTTC.